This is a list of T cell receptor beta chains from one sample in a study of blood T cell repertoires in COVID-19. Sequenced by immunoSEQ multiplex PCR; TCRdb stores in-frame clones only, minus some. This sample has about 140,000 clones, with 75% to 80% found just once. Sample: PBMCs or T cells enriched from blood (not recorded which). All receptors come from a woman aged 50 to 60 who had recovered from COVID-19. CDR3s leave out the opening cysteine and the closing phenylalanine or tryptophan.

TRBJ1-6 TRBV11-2 ASSLSQAGSPLH
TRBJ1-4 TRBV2 ASGRLDEKLF
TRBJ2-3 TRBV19 ASSPGVWRAGDTQY
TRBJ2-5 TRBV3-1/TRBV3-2 ASRLYLQETQY
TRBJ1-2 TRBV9 ASSVESQGFDGYT
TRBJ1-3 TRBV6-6 ATIGLGTVY
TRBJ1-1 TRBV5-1 ASSLKGVLNTEAF
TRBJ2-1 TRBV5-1 ASSFGLAGITSSYNEQF
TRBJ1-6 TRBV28 ASSPDRGNSYNSPLH
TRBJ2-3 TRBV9 ASSDGSTDTQY
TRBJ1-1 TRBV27 ASGKGGTRAF
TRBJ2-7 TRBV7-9 ASSLPQTGGPREQY
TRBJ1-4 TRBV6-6 ASSQRGRAEKLF
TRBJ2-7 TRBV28 ASQPEVGASSYEQY
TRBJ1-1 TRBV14 ASQGQSEAF
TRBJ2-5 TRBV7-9 ASGETQY
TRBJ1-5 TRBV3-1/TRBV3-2 ASSQGGGGGGQPQH
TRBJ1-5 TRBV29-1 SVCDTNQPQH
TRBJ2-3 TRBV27 ASSPLGTSGRADTQY
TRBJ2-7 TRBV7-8 ASSPIARERLYEQY
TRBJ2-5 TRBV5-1 ASSLGGYDREMQETQY
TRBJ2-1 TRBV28 ASNSLTSGIDNEQF
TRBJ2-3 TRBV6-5 ASRDRGRATDTQY
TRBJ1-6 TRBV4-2 ASSQVVLTGNSPLH
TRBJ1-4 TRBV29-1 SVVPRDTKEKLF
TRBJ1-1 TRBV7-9 ASSSPRTGGWAEAF
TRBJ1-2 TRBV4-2 ASSQDPLGGERGYGYT
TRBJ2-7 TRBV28 ASSYGLAGSYEQY
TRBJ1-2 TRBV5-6 ASSLSGGRPYGYT